This T cell receptor (beta chain) appears in the sequencing data of a study of blood T cell repertoires in COVID-19. About the study: There were acute and convalescent COVID-19 samples, and they came from the United States, Italy and Spain.

Original processing methods: Reference gene primer amplification gave estimated nucleated cell counts. Method: immunoSEQ multiplex PCR; TCRdb's copy keeps in-frame clones and lacks some. V, J and clone size reflect that table, while D and trimming were determined from the DNA. Among roughly 63,000 clones listed, about nine tenths were seen once. This clone has just one count. Germline V gene lookup returns CDR1 SNHLY and CDR2 FYNNEI. This CDR3 spans 14 amino acids. The ends were cut back, 3 bases at V and 1 base at J, with 9 bases in the middle. The TCR sequence derives from a man in his fifties or sixties with acute or convalescent COVID-19. The chain combines TRBV2 with TRBJ1-1; no firm D call. Sequenced sample: peripheral blood. This CDR3 is CASSDSTANTEAFF. CDR3 nucleotide sequence: TGTGCCAGCAGTGACTCCACAGCGAACACTGAAGCTTTCTTT.